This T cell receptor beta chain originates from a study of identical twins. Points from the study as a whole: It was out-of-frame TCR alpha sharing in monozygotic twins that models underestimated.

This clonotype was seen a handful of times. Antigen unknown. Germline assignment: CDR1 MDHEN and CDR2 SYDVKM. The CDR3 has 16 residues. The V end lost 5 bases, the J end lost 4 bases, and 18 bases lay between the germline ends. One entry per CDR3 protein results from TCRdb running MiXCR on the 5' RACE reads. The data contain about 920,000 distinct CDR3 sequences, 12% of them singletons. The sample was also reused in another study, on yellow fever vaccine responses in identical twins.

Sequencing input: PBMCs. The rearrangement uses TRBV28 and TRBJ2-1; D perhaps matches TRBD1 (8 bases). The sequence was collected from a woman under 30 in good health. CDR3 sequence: CASSTTGGVRYNEQFF. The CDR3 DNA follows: TGTGCCAGCAGTACCACAGGGGGGGTAAGATACAATGAGCAGTTCTTC. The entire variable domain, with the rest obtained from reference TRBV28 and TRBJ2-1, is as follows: DVKVTQSSRYLVKRTGEKVFLECVQDMDHENMFWYRQDPGLGLRLIYFSYDVKMKEKGDIPEGYSVSREKKERFSLILESASTNQTSMYLCASSTTGGVRYNEQFFGPGTRLTVL.